This T cell receptor (beta chain) emerged from a study of OX40 agonist ivuxolimab in advanced cancers. Concerning this clone itself: As yet, its antigen is unknown.

Sequencing was performed with immunoSEQ multiplex PCR; in TCRdb, only in-frame clones are kept and a portion is missing. The table has around 65,000 clones, 92% seen once. Study-wide findings and caveats: Clonal expansion from baseline to week 6 occurred in both CD4+ and CD8+ T cells.

The germline CDR1 and CDR2 sequences are SEHNR and FQNEAQ (reference sequence). V lost 5 bases and J lost 0, with 13 bases in between. The CDR3 sequence is 15 residues long. The sequences come from CD4+ or CD8+ T cells sorted from blood, collected in a trial of the OX40 agonist ivuxolimab. This clonotype was obtained from an adult with an advanced solid tumor such as melanoma, head and neck, liver or kidney cancer. The rearrangement joins TRBV7-9 to TRBJ1-2; a possible D gene is TRBD1 (5 bases). CDR3 in amino acids: CASSRTGLTNYGYTF. CDR3 sequence (DNA): TGTGCCAGCAGCCGAACAGGACTTACTAACTATGGCTACACCTTC.